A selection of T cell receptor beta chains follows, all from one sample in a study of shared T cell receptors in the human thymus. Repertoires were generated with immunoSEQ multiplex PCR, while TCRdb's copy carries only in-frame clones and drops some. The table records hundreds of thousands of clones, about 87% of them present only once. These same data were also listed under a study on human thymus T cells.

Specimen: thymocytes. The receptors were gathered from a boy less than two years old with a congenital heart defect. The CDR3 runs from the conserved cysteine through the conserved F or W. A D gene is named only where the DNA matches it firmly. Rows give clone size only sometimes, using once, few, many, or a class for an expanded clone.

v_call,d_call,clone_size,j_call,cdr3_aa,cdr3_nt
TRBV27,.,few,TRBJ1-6,CASRTDRIRAPLHF,TGTGCCAGCAGGACCGACAGGATTAGGGCACCCCTCCACTTT
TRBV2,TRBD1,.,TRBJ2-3,CASRRQGGTDTQYF,TGTGCCAGCAGGAGACAGGGTGGCACAGATACGCAGTATTTT
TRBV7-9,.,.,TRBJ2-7,CASSFSQGGHEQYF,TGTGCCAGCAGCTTTAGTCAGGGAGGACACGAGCAGTACTTC
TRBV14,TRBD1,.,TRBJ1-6,CASSEKPGQMNSPLHF,TGTGCCAGCAGCGAAAAACCGGGACAGATGAATTCACCCCTCCACTTT
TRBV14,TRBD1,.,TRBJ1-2,CASSQAYTGGHRGGYTF,TGTGCCAGCAGCCAAGCTTATACAGGGGGCCACCGCGGTGGCTACACCTTC
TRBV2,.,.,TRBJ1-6,CASSDPRTPLHF,TGTGCCAGCAGTGACCCCAGGACACCCCTCCACTTT
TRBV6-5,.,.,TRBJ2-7,CASSYGLPGSSYEQYF,TGTGCCAGCAGTTACGGACTTCCGGGAAGCTCCTACGAGCAGTACTTC
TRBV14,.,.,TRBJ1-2,CASSQPGLGYTF,TGTGCCAGCAGCCAGCCGGGTCTTGGCTACACCTTC
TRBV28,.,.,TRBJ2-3,CASSLASSGVGGTDTQYF,TGTGCCAGCAGTTTAGCCTCATCAGGGGTTGGTGGCACAGATACGCAGTATTTT
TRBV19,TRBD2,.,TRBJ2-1,CASQVPSSGGLYNEQFF,TGTGCCAGTCAGGTCCCTTCTAGCGGGGGACTCTACAATGAGCAGTTCTTC
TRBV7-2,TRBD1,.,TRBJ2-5,CASSLGRQGRETQYF,TGTGCCAGCAGCTTAGGGAGACAGGGAAGGGAGACCCAGTACTTC
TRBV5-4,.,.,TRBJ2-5,CASSLPASQETQYF,TGTGCCAGCAGCTTGCCGGCTAGCCAAGAGACCCAGTACTTC
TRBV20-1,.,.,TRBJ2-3,CSGGGDTQYF,TGCAGTGGGGGCGGAGATACGCAGTATTTT
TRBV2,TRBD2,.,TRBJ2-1,CASRGLAGGEQFF,TGTGCCAGCAGGGGACTAGCGGGCGGTGAGCAGTTCTTC
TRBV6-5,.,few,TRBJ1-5,CASSYGEDQPQHF,TGTGCCAGCAGTTACGGCGAGGATCAGCCCCAGCATTTT
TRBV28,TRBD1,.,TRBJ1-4,CASSPGLQGAFSNEKLFF,TGTGCCAGCAGTCCGGGTCTGCAGGGGGCGTTCTCTAATGAAAAACTGTTTTTT
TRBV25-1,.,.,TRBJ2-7,CASSRGGPDRVTHLPRYF,TGTGCCAGCAGTAGAGGGGGACCGGACAGAGTAACCCACCTGCCTAGGTACTTC
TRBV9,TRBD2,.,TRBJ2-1,CASSPSQREYNEQFF,TGTGCCAGCAGCCCCAGTCAGCGGGAGTACAATGAGCAGTTCTTC
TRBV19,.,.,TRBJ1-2,CASSILGTYLGYGYTF,TGTGCCAGTAGTATTCTAGGCACTTACCTGGGCTATGGCTACACCTTC
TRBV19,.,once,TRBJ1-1,CASSSLSGVSNTEAFF,TGTGCCAGTAGCTCGCTTTCAGGGGTCTCGAACACTGAAGCTTTCTTT
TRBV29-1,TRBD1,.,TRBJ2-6,CSARTGTYSGANVLTF,TGCAGCGCTCGGACAGGGACCTACTCTGGGGCCAACGTCCTGACTTTC
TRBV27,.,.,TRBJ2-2,CASSSCPPGHKENTGELFF,TGTGCCAGCAGTTCGTGCCCCCCGGGACACAAAGAGAACACCGGGGAGCTGTTTTTT
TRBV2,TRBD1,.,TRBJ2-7,CASLALGGGDRVTWSSYEQYF,TGTGCCAGCCTCGCTCTAGGTGGTGGGGACAGGGTCACCTGGTCATCCTACGAGCAGTACTTC
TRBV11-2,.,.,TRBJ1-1,CASSQTGTEAFF,TGTGCCAGCAGCCAAACGGGGACTGAAGCTTTCTTT
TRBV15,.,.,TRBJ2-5,CATSTLLWGEETQYF,TGTGCCACCAGCACCCTACTATGGGGGGAAGAGACCCAGTACTTC
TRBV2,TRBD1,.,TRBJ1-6,CASSETGGSPLHF,TGTGCCAGCAGTGAGACAGGGGGATCACCCCTCCACTTT
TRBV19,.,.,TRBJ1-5,CASSMAVANQPQHF,TGTGCCAGTAGTATGGCGGTCGCTAATCAGCCCCAGCATTTT
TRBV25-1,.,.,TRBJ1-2,CASSDLSCYGYTF,TGTGCCAGCAGTGATCTCTCCTGTTATGGCTACACCTTC
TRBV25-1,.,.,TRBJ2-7,CASSDGLTSYEQYF,TGTGCCAGCAGTGACGGATTGACATCCTACGAGCAGTACTTC
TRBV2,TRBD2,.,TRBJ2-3,CASSPVAGGPFYTQYF,TGTGCCAGCAGTCCCGTAGCGGGGGGCCCTTTTTATACGCAGTATTTT
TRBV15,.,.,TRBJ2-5,CATSSPKETQYF,TGTGCCACCAGCAGTCCCAAAGAGACCCAGTACTTC
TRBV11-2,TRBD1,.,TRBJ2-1,CASSPGVRGPDNEQFF,TGTGCCAGCAGCCCGGGGGTCAGGGGGCCCGATAATGAGCAGTTCTTC
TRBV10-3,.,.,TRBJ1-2,CAISSQYREANYGYTF,TGTGCCATCAGTAGCCAATACAGGGAAGCTAACTATGGCTACACCTTC